The clone carrying this T cell receptor (beta chain) showed up just once. Antigen unknown. Generated by immunoSEQ multiplex PCR, the TCRdb table keeps only in-frame clones and is missing some. This sample carries about 2.1 million clones, around 95% of them seen once, and the ten largest clones take more than 1.5%. This sample is drawn from a study of shared clonotypes between healthy human individuals. The CDR3 has 17 amino acids. Study-level points and caveats: Researchers sampled only blood; tissue repertoires likely differ.

The naive CD8 population came from CD45RO-negative cells selected for CCR7, without terminally differentiated effector memory CD45RA+ cells. What was sequenced was naive CD8+ T cells from PBMCs. The genes are TRBV21-1 and TRBJ2-3; TRBD2, the table's D call, lacks a check against the DNA. TRBV21-1 is classified as a pseudogene. This sequence originates from a young man in good health. Some clones in this sample may be carry-over from other donors' samples. CDR3 bases: TGTGCCAGCAGCAAAAAAGGGACTAGCGGGAGCACAGATACGCAGTATTTT. Translation: CASSKKGTSGSTDTQYF.